The next 27 T cell receptor beta chains were all read from a single sample in a study of Ad26.COV2.S vaccination and SARS-CoV-2 variants (TCRdb year 2021). The sample's treatment or condition label, in plain terms: 15 to 20 received Ad26.COV2.S at low or high dose, single or two shots; 5 received placebo; per-sample allocation not given. Repertoires of vaccine and placebo recipients were sequenced from samples taken on day 63 after the first injection. The library came from the immunoSEQ multiplex PCR assay. This is the immuneACCESS table as TCRdb keeps it, with only in-frame sequences that have V and J called. A part of the clones is gone; compared with another copy, unresolved V genes explain less than half, and the rest is unexplained. This sample is represented by fewer than 600,000 clones; roughly nine tenths of them were singletons. The ten largest account for around 1.6% of the sample. Here the sequenced sample was peripheral blood, taken in a trial of Ad26.COV2.S vaccine versus placebo. These receptors were obtained from a person between 18 and 60 years old who received the Ad26.COV2.S COVID-19 vaccine or a placebo.

This clone was recorded once. The chain recombines TRBV6-1 with TRBJ2-7; weak D call: TRBD2 (6 bases). The germline V gene encodes CDR1 MNHNS and CDR2 SASEGT. V was clipped by 4 bases and J by 9 bases, with 28 bases between them. The CDR3 loop spans 17 amino acids. CDR3 DNA sequence: TGTGCCAGCAGTGGCCGCCGGGTGGGCGCGGGGTTGGTCGCGCAGTACTTC. It encodes CASSGRRVGAGLVAQYF.

This clone was seen a single time. This sequence joins TRBV4-1 and TRBJ1-4; TRBD1 aligns across 8 bases. This CDR3 region has 15 residues. After removal of 1 base from V and 7 bases from J, the junction contained 5 bases not matched to a gene. CDR1 and CDR2 (germline): MGHRA, YSYEKL. The CDR3 spells CASSQADRVIEKLFF. In DNA form, the CDR3 reads TGCGCCAGCAGCCAAGCGGACAGGGTTATTGAAAAACTGTTTTTT.

This clone was recorded only once. The J gene is TRBJ2-1, the V gene TRBV6-2 or TRBV6-3, with 8 bases that match TRBD2. The CDR3 runs 16 residues. V lost 6 bases, J lost 6 bases, and 13 bases stayed unmatched. Germline CDR1 is MNHEY and CDR2 is SVGEGT. The CDR3 sequence is CASSPYAGGQSNEQFF. The CDR3 nucleotides are TGTGCCAGCAGCCCTTATGCGGGGGGCCAATCCAATGAGCAGTTCTTC.

The rearrangement links TRBV27 to TRBJ1-1; D uncertain. Germline CDR1 MNHEY, CDR2 SMNVEV (reference sequence). V lost 8 bases to trimming and J lost 5 bases, with 9 bases between them. This CDR3 contains 11 residues. CDR3 residues: CASSVGTEAFF. The CDR3 DNA follows: TGTGCCAGCTCCGTCGGGACTGAAGCTTTCTTT.

The gene calls are TRBV10-3 and TRBJ2-7; D is ambiguous. V gave up 6 bases and J gave up 5 bases, with 14 bases separating them. CDR1 ENHRY and CDR2 SYGVKD come from the germline V gene. The CDR3 extends over 13 amino acids. CDR3 bases: TGTGCCATCAGCATCGTAGGGCAGGACGAGCAGTACTTC. Residues: CAISIVGQDEQYF.

V gene TRBV6-5 combines with J gene TRBJ1-1; D uncertain. Germline lookup yields CDR1 MNHEY and CDR2 SVGAGI. Trimming took off 6 bases at V and 4 bases at J, with 9 bases between the two ends. This CDR3 region has 12 residues. The CDR3: CASSRGSTEAFF. In nucleotides, the CDR3 is TGTGCCAGCAGCCGCGGGAGCACTGAAGCTTTCTTT.

The chain uses TRBV19 and TRBJ2-3, with unresolved D. V was clipped by 3 bases and J by 4 bases, with 11 bases between them. Per germline, CDR1 LNHDA and CDR2 SQIVND (reference sequence). The CDR3 spans 14 residues. The CDR3 region is CASSMVLGSDTQYF. The CDR3 DNA is TGTGCCAGTAGTATGGTGTTGGGCTCAGATACGCAGTATTTT. The entire variable domain, with the rest obtained from reference TRBV19 and TRBJ2-3, is as follows: DGGITQSPKYLFRKEGQNVTLSCEQNLNHDAMYWYRQDPGQGLRLIYYSQIVNDFQKGDIAEGYSVSREKKESFPLTVTSAQKNPTAFYLCASSMVLGSDTQYFGPGTRLTVL.

The CDR3 region has the DNA TGTGCCAGCAGCCCAAACCCGCTAGCGGGAGGGCCCGGGGAGCTGTTTTTT. Its translation: CASSPNPLAGGPGELFF. V usage is TRBV3-1 (or the pseudogene TRBV3-2) and J usage is TRBJ2-2; 12 bases align to TRBD2. The CDR3 is 17 amino acids. V shed 4 bases, J shed 6 bases, and the junction held 9 bases outside the gene matches. Germline assignment: CDR1 LGHDT and CDR2 YNNKEL (reference sequence).

The V and J genes are TRBV4-3 and TRBJ1-1, with no clear D. V was shortened by 0 bases and J by 4 bases, with 9 bases between the two germline ends. Germline values: CDR1 LGHNA, CDR2 YSLEER. This CDR3 has 14 residues. The CDR3 DNA sequence: TGCGCCAGCAGCCAAGAAGAGGGATCCACTGAAGCTTTCTTT. Amino acids: CASSQEEGSTEAFF.

In this sample, this clone turned up once. The V call is TRBV5-5, the J call TRBJ2-6, with 7 nucleotides matching TRBD2. The germline V gene has CDR1 SGHKS and CDR2 YYEKEE (reference sequence). The CDR3 has 17 amino acids. The junction had 5 bases not matched to a gene; V was cut back by 2 bases and J by 0 bases. CDR3 amino acids: CASSFAGVDSGANVLTF. As DNA, the CDR3 is TGTGCCAGCAGCTTTGCGGGGGTCGACTCTGGGGCCAACGTCCTGACTTTC.

The rearrangement uses TRBV28 and TRBJ2-7; D might be TRBD1 (5 bases). The CDR3 spans 14 residues. V was pared by 5 bases and J by 4 bases, with 15 bases between. Germline CDR1 MDHEN, CDR2 SYDVKM. The CDR3 here is CASSNQGDGYEQYF. In nucleotides, the CDR3 is TGTGCCAGCAGTAACCAAGGGGATGGGTACGAGCAGTACTTC.

This chain uses TRBV28 with TRBJ2-7, with a weak D call TRBD2 (6 bases). This CDR3 is 14 amino acids long. Germline CDR1 is MDHEN and CDR2 is SYDVKM. V was cut by 6 bases and J by 2 bases, with 14 bases left in between. In nucleotides, the CDR3 is TGTGCCAGCAGCCTGGGTGGGAGGACCTACGAGCAGTACTTC. Protein product: CASSLGGRTYEQYF.

The genes are TRBV30 and TRBJ2-5; D remains unclear. The CDR3 contains 14 residues. V was clipped by 4 bases and J by 4 bases, with 16 bases between them. Germline CDR1 reads GTSNPN; CDR2 reads SVGIG (reference sequence). CDR3 loop: CAWTMSAPRETQYF. CDR3 sequence (DNA): TGTGCCTGGACCATGAGCGCCCCCCGAGAGACCCAGTACTTC.

The genes are TRBV3-1 (or the pseudogene TRBV3-2) and TRBJ2-4; 8 positions match TRBD1. The germline V gene has CDR1 LGHDT and CDR2 YNNKEL (reference sequence). V was pared by 1 base and J by 8 bases, with 10 bases of the junction left unmatched. The CDR3 is 16 residues long. This chain's CDR3 is CASSQVASGQVYIQYF. In nucleotides, the CDR3 is TGTGCCAGCAGCCAAGTTGCATCGGGACAGGTTTACATTCAGTACTTC.

The V and J genes are TRBV5-1 and TRBJ1-1; D is ambiguous. CDR1 is SGHRS and CDR2 is YFSETQ in the germline V gene. The CDR3 is 16 residues long. Trimming shortened V by 4 bases and J by 12 bases, and 28 bases separated the two germline ends. CDR3 DNA: TGCGCCAGCAGCCCCTCCCTAGTGGGCAGTCGAGTAGCGACTTTCTTT. It specifies CASSPSLVGSRVATFF.

This chain joins TRBV2 and TRBJ1-4; 7 bases line up with TRBD1. The CDR3 loop spans 15 amino acids. The J segment lost 3 bases and the V segment lost 6 bases, leaving 7 bases of the junction unmatched. From germline, CDR1 is SNHLY and CDR2 FYNNEI. The CDR3 DNA is TGTGCCAGCAGAGAAACAGGGGCGGCTAATGAAAAACTGTTTTTT. Translated, it gives CASRETGAANEKLFF.

The chain couples TRBV2 to TRBJ1-2, with D unresolved. Between the trimmed V and J ends, which lost 4 bases and 5 bases, there was a span of 11 bases. The germline V gene encodes CDR1 SNHLY and CDR2 FYNNEI. The CDR3 runs to 13 residues. CDR3 loop: CASSAGGVYGYTF. Here the CDR3 DNA reads TGTGCCAGCAGTGCCGGCGGGGTTTATGGCTACACCTTC.

The chain couples TRBV6-5 to TRBJ1-6; no reliable D call. The V gene's germline CDR1 is MNHEY and CDR2 SVGAGI. The CDR3 has 15 amino acids. The V gene lost 5 bases and the J gene lost 9 bases, with 17 bases spanning the gap. CDR3 DNA: TGTGCCAGCAGTCACAGCGGTTCTCGGATTTCACCCCTCCACTTT. Protein sequence: CASSHSGSRISPLHF.

This chain connects TRBV28 to TRBJ2-6; 9 nucleotides align to TRBD1. Germline trimming cut 5 bases from V and 0 bases from J; bases unmatched to any gene: 5. Germline assignment: CDR1 MDHEN and CDR2 SYDVKM. There are 17 residues in the CDR3. The CDR3 nucleotides are TGTGCCAGCAGTCCTCCGGGACAGGGCTCTGGGGCCAACGTCCTGACTTTC. Amino acids: CASSPPGQGSGANVLTF.

The chain has TRBV19 and TRBJ1-2, with D possibly TRBD1 on 5 matching bases. Germline V gene data show CDR1 as LNHDA and CDR2 as SQIVND (reference sequence). CDR3 size: 15 residues. The V end was cut by 6 bases, the J end by 0 bases, with 14 bases between. This CDR3 reads CASRNTAGANYGYTF. In DNA form, the CDR3 reads TGTGCCAGTAGGAATACAGCGGGGGCTAACTATGGCTACACCTTC.

This clone occurred once. The chain uses TRBV21-1 and TRBJ2-7. TRBV21-1 is classified as a pseudogene. The CDR3 has 16 residues. CDR3 in DNA: TGTGCCAACTCGGGTAGGAGGCCAGGGCTCACCTACGAGCAGTACTTC. Protein: CANSGRRPGLTYEQYF.

The chain's CDR3 is CASSPPGRNYEQYF. Written as DNA, the CDR3 is TGTGCCAGCAGCCCCCCGGGGCGGAACTACGAGCAGTACTTC. The rearrangement uses TRBV11-2 and TRBJ2-7; D is tentatively TRBD1 or TRBD2 (5 bases each). This CDR3 has 14 residues. Germline V CDR1 and CDR2: SGHAT, FQNNGV. The V end lost 5 bases, the J end lost 3 bases, and 14 bases lay between the germline ends.

The CDR3, as DNA: TGTGCCAGCAGCCAAGGCCCGGGGGCAAACTACAATGAGCAGTTCTTC. Translated, it gives CASSQGPGANYNEQFF. J is TRBJ2-1 and V is TRBV4-2; the D call may be TRBD1 or TRBD2 (6 bases each). CDR1 LGHNA and CDR2 YNFKEQ come from the germline V gene. The CDR3 extends over 16 amino acids. V lost 1 base to trimming and J lost 3 bases, with 13 bases between them.

As for this clone: Other DNA sequences in this specimen translate into the identical CDR3. V and J are TRBV28 and TRBJ1-5; D not resolved. The CDR3 totals 12 residues. Germline V lookup: CDR1 MDHEN, CDR2 SYDVKM. With 6 bases removed from V and 0 bases from J, the gap between germline ends came to 3 bases. CDR3 sequence reads: CASRGSNQPQHF. In DNA, the CDR3 is TGTGCCAGCAGGGGTAGCAATCAGCCCCAGCATTTT.

This rearrangement joins TRBV12-3 or TRBV12-4 to TRBJ2-3; weak D call: TRBD2 (5 bases). The CDR3 totals 13 residues. V was pared by 5 bases and J by 3 bases, with 9 bases between. CDR3 nucleotide sequence: TGTGCCAGCAGTGCAACGGGGACAGATACGCAGTATTTT. This sequence encodes CASSATGTDTQYF.

The gene calls are TRBV7-2 and TRBJ2-3; D is possibly TRBD2 (5 bases). There are 12 residues in the CDR3. V was pared by 5 bases and J by 5 bases, with 8 bases between. The germline CDR1 and CDR2 sequences are SGHTA and FQGNSA. The CDR3 protein is CASSRTRDTQYF. DNA of the CDR3: TGTGCCAGCAGCCGTACTAGAGATACGCAGTATTTT.

V and J are TRBV18 and TRBJ1-1, with 7 bases that match TRBD1. CDR1 is KGHSH, CDR2 LQKENI, per germline. V lost 4 bases to trimming and J lost 2 bases; unmatched junction nucleotides: 4. The CDR3 loop spans 14 amino acids. The CDR3 nucleotides read TGTGCCAGCTCACTCGGACAGGATAACACTGAAGCTTTCTTT. Translating gives CASSLGQDNTEAFF.